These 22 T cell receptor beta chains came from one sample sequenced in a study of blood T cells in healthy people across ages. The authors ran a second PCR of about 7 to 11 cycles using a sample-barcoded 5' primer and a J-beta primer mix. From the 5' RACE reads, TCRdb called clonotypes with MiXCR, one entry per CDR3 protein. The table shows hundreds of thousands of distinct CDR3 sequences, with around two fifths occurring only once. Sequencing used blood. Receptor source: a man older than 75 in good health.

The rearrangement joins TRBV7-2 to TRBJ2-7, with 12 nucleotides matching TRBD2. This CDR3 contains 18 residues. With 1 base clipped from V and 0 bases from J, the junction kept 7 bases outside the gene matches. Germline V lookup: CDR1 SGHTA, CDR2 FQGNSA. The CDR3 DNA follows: TGTGCCAGCAGCTTAGTTACTAGCGGGGGGACCTACTCCTACGAGCAGTACTTC. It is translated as CASSLVTSGGTYSYEQYF.

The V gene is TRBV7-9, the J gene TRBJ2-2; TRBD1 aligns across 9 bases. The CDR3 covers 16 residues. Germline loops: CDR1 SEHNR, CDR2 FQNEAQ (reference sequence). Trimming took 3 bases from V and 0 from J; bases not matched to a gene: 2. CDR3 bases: TGTGCCAGCAGCTTCTGGACAGGGGCGAACACCGGGGAGCTGTTTTTT. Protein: CASSFWTGANTGELFF. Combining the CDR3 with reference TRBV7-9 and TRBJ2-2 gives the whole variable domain DTGVSQNPRHKITKRGQNVTFRCDPISEHNRLYWYRQTLGQGPEFLTYFQNEAQLEKSRLLSDRFSAERPKGSFSTLEIQRTEQGDSAMYLCASSFWTGANTGELFFGEGSRLTVL.

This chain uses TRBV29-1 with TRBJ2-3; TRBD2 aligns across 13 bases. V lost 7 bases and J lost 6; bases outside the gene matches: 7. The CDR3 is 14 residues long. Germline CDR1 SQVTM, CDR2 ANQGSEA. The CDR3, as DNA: TGCAGCGGTGCGGGGACTAGCGGGGCGGATACGCAGTATTTT. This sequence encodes CSGAGTSGADTQYF.

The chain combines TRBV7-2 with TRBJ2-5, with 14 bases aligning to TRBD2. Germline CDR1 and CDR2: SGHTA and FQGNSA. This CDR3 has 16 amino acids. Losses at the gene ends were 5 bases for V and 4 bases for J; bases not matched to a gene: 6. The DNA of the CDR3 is TGTGCCAGCAGCCAGCGACTAGCGGGAGGGCGAGAGACCCAGTACTTC. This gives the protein CASSQRLAGGRETQYF. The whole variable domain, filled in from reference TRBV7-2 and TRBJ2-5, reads GAGVSQSPSNKVTEKGKDVELRCDPISGHTALYWYRQSLGQGLEFLIYFQGNSAPDKSGLPSDRFSAERTGGSVSTLTIQRTQQEDSAVYLCASSQRLAGGRETQYFGPGTRLLVL.

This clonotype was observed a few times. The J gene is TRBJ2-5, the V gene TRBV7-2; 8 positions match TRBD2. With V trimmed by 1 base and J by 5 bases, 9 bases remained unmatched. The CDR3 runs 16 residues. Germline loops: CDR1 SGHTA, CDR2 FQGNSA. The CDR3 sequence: CASSLVGGGKRETQYF. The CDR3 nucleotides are TGTGCCAGCAGCTTAGTTGGCGGGGGGAAGAGGGAGACCCAGTACTTC.

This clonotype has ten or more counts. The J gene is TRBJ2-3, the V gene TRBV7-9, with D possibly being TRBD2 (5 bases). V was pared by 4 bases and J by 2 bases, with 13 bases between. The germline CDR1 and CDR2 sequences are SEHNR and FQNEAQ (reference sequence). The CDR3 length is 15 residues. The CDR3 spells CASSWTEAATDTQYF. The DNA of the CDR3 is TGTGCCAGCAGCTGGACGGAAGCGGCCACAGATACGCAGTATTTT.

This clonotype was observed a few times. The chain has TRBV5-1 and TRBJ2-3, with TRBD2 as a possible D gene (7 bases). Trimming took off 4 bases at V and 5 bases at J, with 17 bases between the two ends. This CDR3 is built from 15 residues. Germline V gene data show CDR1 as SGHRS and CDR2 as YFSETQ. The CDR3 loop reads CASSPEGGSGDTQYF. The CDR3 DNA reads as TGCGCCAGCAGCCCCGAGGGGGGGTCTGGAGATACGCAGTATTTT.

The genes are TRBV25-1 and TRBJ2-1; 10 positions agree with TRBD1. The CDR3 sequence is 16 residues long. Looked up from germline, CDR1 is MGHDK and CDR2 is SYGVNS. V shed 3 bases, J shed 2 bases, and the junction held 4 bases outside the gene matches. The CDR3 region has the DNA TGTGCCAGCAGTGATTGGACAGGGGGACCCTACAATGAGCAGTTCTTC. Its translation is CASSDWTGGPYNEQFF.

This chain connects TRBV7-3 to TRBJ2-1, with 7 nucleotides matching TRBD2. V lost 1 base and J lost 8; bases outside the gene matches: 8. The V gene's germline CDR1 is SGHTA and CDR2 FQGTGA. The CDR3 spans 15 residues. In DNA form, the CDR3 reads TGTGCCAGCAGCTTAAGGGGGGGTCACTTGGATGAGCAGTTCTTC. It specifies CASSLRGGHLDEQFF.

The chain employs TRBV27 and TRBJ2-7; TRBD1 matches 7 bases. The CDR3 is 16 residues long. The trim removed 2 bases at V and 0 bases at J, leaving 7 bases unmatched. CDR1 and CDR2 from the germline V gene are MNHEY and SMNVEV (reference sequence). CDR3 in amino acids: CASSLRVDRSSYEQYF. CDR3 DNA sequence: TGTGCCAGCAGTTTAAGGGTGGACAGGAGCTCCTACGAGCAGTACTTC.

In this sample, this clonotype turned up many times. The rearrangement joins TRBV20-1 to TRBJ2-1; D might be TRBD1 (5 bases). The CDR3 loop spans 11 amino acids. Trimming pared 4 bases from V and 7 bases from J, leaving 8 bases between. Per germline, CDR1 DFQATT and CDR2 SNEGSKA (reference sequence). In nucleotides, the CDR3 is TGCAGTGCTATTGGGGCAAATGAGCAGTTCTTC. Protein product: CSAIGANEQFF.

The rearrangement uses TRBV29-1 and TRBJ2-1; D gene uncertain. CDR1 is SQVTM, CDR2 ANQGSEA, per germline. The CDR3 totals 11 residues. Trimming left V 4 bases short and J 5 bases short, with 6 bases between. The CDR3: CSVGPNNEQFF. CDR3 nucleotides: TGCAGCGTTGGCCCAAACAATGAGCAGTTCTTC.

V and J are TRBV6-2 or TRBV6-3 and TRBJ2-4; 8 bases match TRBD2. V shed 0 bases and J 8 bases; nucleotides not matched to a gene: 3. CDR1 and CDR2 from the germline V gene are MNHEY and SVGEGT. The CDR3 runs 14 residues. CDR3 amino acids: CASSYSSGSYIQYF. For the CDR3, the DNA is TGTGCCAGCAGTTACTCGAGCGGGAGTTACATTCAGTACTTC.

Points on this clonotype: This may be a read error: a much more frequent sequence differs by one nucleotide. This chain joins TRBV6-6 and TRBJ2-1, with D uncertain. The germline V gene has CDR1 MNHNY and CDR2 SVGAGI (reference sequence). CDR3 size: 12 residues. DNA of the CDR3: TGTACCAGCAGTTACATGGGAAATGAGCAGTTCTTC. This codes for CTSSYMGNEQFF.

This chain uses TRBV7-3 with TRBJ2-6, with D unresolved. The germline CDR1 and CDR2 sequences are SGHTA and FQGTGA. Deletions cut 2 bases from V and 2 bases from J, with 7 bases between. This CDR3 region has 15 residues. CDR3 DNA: TGTGCCAGCAGCTTACAGGAAACTGGGGCCAACGTCCTGACTTTC. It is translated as CASSLQETGANVLTF.

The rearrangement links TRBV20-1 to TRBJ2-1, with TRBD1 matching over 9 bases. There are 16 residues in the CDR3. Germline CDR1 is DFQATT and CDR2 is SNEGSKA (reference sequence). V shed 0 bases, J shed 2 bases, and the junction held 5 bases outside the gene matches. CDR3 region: CSARETGGGPYNEQFF. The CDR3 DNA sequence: TGCAGTGCTAGAGAGACAGGGGGGGGTCCCTACAATGAGCAGTTCTTC.

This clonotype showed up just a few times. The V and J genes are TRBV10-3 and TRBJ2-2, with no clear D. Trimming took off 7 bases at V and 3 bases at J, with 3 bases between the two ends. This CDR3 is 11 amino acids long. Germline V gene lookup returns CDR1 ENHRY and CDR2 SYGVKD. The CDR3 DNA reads TGTGCCATCAAGGACACCGGGGAGCTGTTTTTT. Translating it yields CAIKDTGELFF.

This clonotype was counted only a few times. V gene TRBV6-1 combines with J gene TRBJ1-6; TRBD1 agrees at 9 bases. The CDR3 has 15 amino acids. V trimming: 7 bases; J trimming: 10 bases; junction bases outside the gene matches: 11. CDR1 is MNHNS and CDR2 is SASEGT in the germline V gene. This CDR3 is CASIPDRGSLSPLHF. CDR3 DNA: TGTGCCAGCATCCCGGACAGGGGAAGTTTATCACCCCTCCACTTT.

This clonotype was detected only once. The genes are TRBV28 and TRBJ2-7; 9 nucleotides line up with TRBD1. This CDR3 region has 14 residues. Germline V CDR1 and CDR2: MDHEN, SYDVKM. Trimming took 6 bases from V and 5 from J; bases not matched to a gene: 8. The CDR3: CASRSGTGINEQYF. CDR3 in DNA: TGTGCCAGCAGATCCGGGACAGGGATCAACGAGCAGTACTTC. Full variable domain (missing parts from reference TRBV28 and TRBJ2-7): DVKVTQSSRYLVKRTGEKVFLECVQDMDHENMFWYRQDPGLGLRLIYFSYDVKMKEKGDIPEGYSVSREKKERFSLILESASTNQTSMYLCASRSGTGINEQYFGPGTRLTVT.

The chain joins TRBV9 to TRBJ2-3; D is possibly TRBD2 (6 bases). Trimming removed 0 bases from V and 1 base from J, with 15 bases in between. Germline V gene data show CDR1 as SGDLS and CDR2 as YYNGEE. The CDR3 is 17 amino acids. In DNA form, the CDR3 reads TGTGCCAGCAGCGTAGTTTTAGGAGGGGCCGGCACAGATACGCAGTATTTT. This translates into CASSVVLGGAGTDTQYF.

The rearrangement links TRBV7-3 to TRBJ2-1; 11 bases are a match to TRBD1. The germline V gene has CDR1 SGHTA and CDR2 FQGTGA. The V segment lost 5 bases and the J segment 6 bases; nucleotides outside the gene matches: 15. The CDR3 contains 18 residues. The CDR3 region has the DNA TGTGCCAGCAGCGCGGGACAGGGGGACGCCGATACGATCAATGAGCAGTTCTTC. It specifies CASSAGQGDADTINEQFF.

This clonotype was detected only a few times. CDR3 protein: CASSFFGRGGVTDTQYF. The CDR3 coding sequence is TGTGCCAGCAGTTTTTTCGGGAGAGGGGGGGTCACAGATACGCAGTATTTT. This chain uses TRBV28 with TRBJ2-3; D is possibly TRBD2 (7 bases). This CDR3 is 17 amino acids long. V lost 3 bases to trimming and J lost 2 bases, with 18 bases between them. CDR1 and CDR2 from the germline V gene are MDHEN and SYDVKM.